The clone carrying this T cell receptor beta chain appeared a few times. This entry belongs to a study of human T cells and chemical hapten exposure. Turning to the study itself: All patients underwent weekly scalp dosing with diphenylcyclopropenone for the full approximately 25-week study. Largely, small differences in pooled library volume made per-sample TCR yields vary.

Separate cDNA molecules received unique molecular identifiers, which the library attached to them. In TCRdb, the RACE reads were re-called with MiXCR into one record per CDR3 protein. The sample records around 120,000 distinct CDR3 sequences, approximately 13% being singletons. The time point: patch test 1, 2 weeks after DPC sensitization. Treatment noted: therapeutic diphenylcyclopropenone sensitization with weekly scalp DPC. The length of the CDR3 is 13 residues. Germline V lookup: CDR1 LGHNA, CDR2 YSLEER. V lost 4 bases to trimming and J lost 5 bases, with 10 bases between them. The TCR was taken from a man in his late teens or twenties with alopecia areata. Some clones in this sample may be carry-over from other donors' samples. The source material was whole blood, sampled in connection with sensitization to the hapten diphenylcyclopropenone (DPC). This sequence joins TRBV4-3 and TRBJ2-3; unclear D gene. In DNA form, the CDR3 reads TGCGCCAGCAGCCGCTCGACGATAGATACGCAGTATTTT. It yields the protein CASSRSTIDTQYF.